The clone carrying this TCR beta chain was counted a single time. What it recognizes is unknown. Sequenced by immunoSEQ multiplex PCR; TCRdb stores in-frame clones only, minus some. Among about 75,000 clones, around 81% were seen once, and the ten largest hold 3%. Trimming removed 0 bases from V and 3 bases from J; junction bases left unmatched: 8. The CDR3 consists of 17 residues. CDR1 is SGHDN, CDR2 FVKESK, per germline. These data are taken from a study of cytomegalovirus exposure and HLA in healthy donors. Points from the study as a whole: The investigators catalogued 164 TCR beta chains as cytomegalovirus-associated. Despite most TCR sequences being rare, some public TCRs occurred in many donors.

The receptor comes from a young man in good health and CMV-seronegative. Sequenced: PBMCs. V usage is TRBV14 and J usage is TRBJ1-5; TRBD1 agrees at 7 bases. The CDR3: CASSQDFGTANNQPQHF. The CDR3 nucleotides read TGTGCCAGCAGCCAAGATTTCGGGACAGCGAACAATCAGCCCCAGCATTTT.